The clone carrying this TCR beta chain was counted between two and nine times. Antigen: not known. Extraction of total RNA produced a minimum of 5 micrograms from each sample. The length of the CDR3 is 16 residues. The germline V gene has CDR1 LGHNA and CDR2 YNFKEQ. Trimming removed 0 bases at V and 2 bases at J, with 11 bases between. This sample is drawn from a study of blood T cells in healthy people across ages. Regarding the study as a whole: When one million T cells were used, diversity estimates were thought to be underestimates. Relative to aged donors, long-lived donors carried more naive CD4+ cells and displayed higher diversity.

Primed by a sample-barcoded 5' primer and a J-beta primer mix, a second PCR proceeded for roughly 7 to 11 cycles. One entry per CDR3 protein results from TCRdb running MiXCR on the 5' RACE reads. The sample yields 500,000 to 550,000 distinct CDR3 sequences, 24% seen once. The same sample was also used in a study of T cells of mothers and their children.

Material for sequencing was blood. The origin of this receptor is a boy younger than 18 in good health. The chain links TRBV4-2 to TRBJ2-1, with D perhaps matching TRBD1 (6 bases). CDR3 sequence: CASSQDSTGAYNEQFF. The CDR3 DNA sequence: TGTGCCAGCAGCCAAGATTCGACAGGTGCCTACAATGAGCAGTTCTTC.